The present T cell receptor (beta chain) was sequenced within a study of T cells in Graves' hyperthyroidism and ophthalmopathy. Study-wide background: The initial diagnosis was the point when peripheral blood was collected, ahead of any treatment.

On the basis of clinical symptoms, serum thyroxine and TRAb, thyroid ultrasound and orbital computed tomography, diagnoses were made. TCR beta CDR3 regions were amplified from RNA. HTBI primers were used for first-round RT-PCR of the TCR CDR3. TCRdb used MiXCR to reprocess the multiplex PCR reads, holding one entry per CDR3 protein. The sample holds roughly 640,000 distinct CDR3 sequences, more than 15% seen once. This CDR3 spans 15 amino acids. Trimming pared 3 bases from V and 2 bases from J, leaving 13 bases between. The germline CDR1 and CDR2 sequences are MNHNS and SASEGT. This clonotype was picked up many times.

This receptor was identified in a woman aged 40 to 50 with Graves' ophthalmopathy. The J gene is TRBJ1-2, the V gene TRBV6-1; D not certain. The sample consisted of blood. The CDR3 spells CASSDDQDVNYGYTF. The CDR3 DNA follows: TGTGCCAGCAGTGACGATCAGGACGTGAACTATGGCTACACCTTC.